The entry below gives a single TCR beta chain sequence along with its context. V lost 3 bases and J lost 2, with 4 bases in between. CDR3 length: 12 amino acids. Germline CDR1 reads SGHAT; CDR2 reads FQNNGV. TCRdb fed the RT-PCR reads into MiXCR, producing one record per CDR3 protein. Found here are approximately 200,000 distinct CDR3 sequences, 35% to 45% of them singletons; the top ten hold under 14%. This entry belongs to a study of patients and donors after allogeneic stem cell transplantation. What was sequenced was blood, either unsorted or a sorted T cell fraction (not recorded which). This chain links TRBV11-2 with TRBJ1-2; D remains unclear. This receptor was obtained from a human donor who was either an allogeneic HSCT recipient or a stem cell or donor lymphocyte infusion donor (not recorded which). It is not recorded whose cells these are; they may come from a transplant donor. In nucleotides, the CDR3 is TGTGCCAGCAGCTTCCAAAACTATGGCTACACCTTC. Translated: CASSFQNYGYTF. The complete variable domain, with remaining parts taken from reference TRBV11-2 and TRBJ1-2, reads EAGVAQSPRYKIIEKRQSVAFWCNPISGHATLYWYQQILGQGPKLLIQFQNNGVVDDSQLPKDRFSAERLKGVDSTLKIQPAKLEDSAVYLCASSFQNYGYTFGSGTRLTVV.